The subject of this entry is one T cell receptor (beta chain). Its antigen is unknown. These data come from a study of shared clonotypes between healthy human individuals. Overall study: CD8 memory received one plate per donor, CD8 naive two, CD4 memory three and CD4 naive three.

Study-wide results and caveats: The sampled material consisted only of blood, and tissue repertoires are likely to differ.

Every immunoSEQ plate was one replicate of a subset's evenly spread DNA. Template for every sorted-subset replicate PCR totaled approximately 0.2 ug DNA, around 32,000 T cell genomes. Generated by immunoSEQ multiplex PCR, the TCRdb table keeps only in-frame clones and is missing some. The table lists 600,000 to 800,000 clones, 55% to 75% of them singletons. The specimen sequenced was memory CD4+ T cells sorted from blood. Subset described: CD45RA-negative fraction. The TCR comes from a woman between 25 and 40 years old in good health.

The DNA of the CDR3 is TGTGCCAGCAGTGGGCCCCTGCGAGGCTATGGCTACACCTTC. Translating gives CASSGPLRGYGYTF. The gene calls are TRBV2 and TRBJ1-2; D is uncertain. Per the germline V gene, CDR1 is SNHLY and CDR2 is FYNNEI. This CDR3 contains 14 residues. V was trimmed by 4 bases and J by 4 bases, leaving 13 bases between them.